This TCR beta chain was profiled in a study of identical twins. This clonotype was seen many times. The antigen is unknown. The germline V and J ends were trimmed by 8 bases and 6 bases, with 11 bases remaining between them. CDR3 length: 12 residues. The study, taken as a whole, reports: For zero-insertion analyses, partial confounding could come from invariant MAIT and iNKT cells. Out-of-frame alpha sequences common to twins were enriched for low generation probability.

A universal primer site arose from template switching, and cDNA bore unique molecular identifiers. Each CDR3 protein gets one entry after TCRdb re-called the 5' RACE reads with MiXCR. The table lists approximately 280,000 distinct CDR3 sequences, more than 6.5% of them singletons. The data also belong to a second study, concerning yellow fever vaccine responses in identical twins. That report notes: The authors reported partly convergent, partly personalized vaccine responses in identical twins.

The specimen sequenced was memory (CD45RO+) T cells sorted from blood. V and J are TRBV12-3 or TRBV12-4 and TRBJ2-1; weak D call: TRBD2 (5 bases). The clonotype comes from a woman in her late teens or twenties in good health. CDR3 coding DNA: TGTGCCAGCGGACTTCTACTCAATGAGCAGTTCTTC. Protein product: CASGLLLNEQFF.